Listed below are T cell receptor beta chains from one sample, sequenced in a study of neurological immune-mediated disorders. In TCRdb, the 5' RACE reads were re-called with MiXCR into one record per CDR3 protein. The table shows about 70,000 distinct CDR3 sequences, with approximately 5.3% occurring only once. Sequenced sample: PBMCs. Every receptor here comes from a human donor with multiple sclerosis. The donor label of this sample is uncertain. Each CDR3 is given with its conserved first and last residue. The order of the fields is CDR3 length, clone size, D gene, V gene, J gene, CDR3 protein, CDR3 DNA. A D gene is named only where the DNA matches it firmly. Part of the rows lack a size; the others show once, few, many or a class for expanded clones.

cdr3_length: 13; clone_size: NA; d_call: NA; v_call: TRBV6-5; j_call: TRBJ1-2; cdr3_aa: CASSRTENYGYTF; cdr3_nt: TGTGCCAGCAGCCGGACAGAAAACTATGGCTACACCTTC
cdr3_length: 14; clone_size: many; d_call: TRBD2; v_call: TRBV7-2; j_call: TRBJ2-7; cdr3_aa: CASSLGATSGGRYF; cdr3_nt: TGTGCCAGCAGCTTAGGGGCGACTAGCGGGGGGCGGTACTTC
cdr3_length: 15; clone_size: many; d_call: NA; v_call: TRBV4-1; j_call: TRBJ1-3; cdr3_aa: CASSQAGVGGNTIYF; cdr3_nt: TGCGCCAGCAGCCAAGCTGGGGTTGGTGGAAACACCATATATTTT
cdr3_length: 15; clone_size: few; d_call: NA; v_call: TRBV20-1; j_call: TRBJ1-5; cdr3_aa: CSARGAGRSNQPQHF; cdr3_nt: TGCAGTGCTAGAGGGGCAGGGCGTAGCAATCAGCCCCAGCATTTT
cdr3_length: 15; clone_size: many; d_call: TRBD1; v_call: TRBV9; j_call: TRBJ2-3; cdr3_aa: CASSARQGSTDTQYF; cdr3_nt: TGTGCCAGCAGCGCCCGACAGGGGAGCACAGATACGCAGTATTTT
cdr3_length: 13; clone_size: many; d_call: NA; v_call: TRBV5-1; j_call: TRBJ1-1; cdr3_aa: CASGRGGDTEAFF; cdr3_nt: TGCGCCAGCGGAAGGGGGGGAGACACTGAAGCTTTCTTT
cdr3_length: 14; clone_size: many; d_call: NA; v_call: TRBV12-3/TRBV12-4; j_call: TRBJ2-2; cdr3_aa: CASSGAQRGGELFF; cdr3_nt: TGTGCCAGCAGTGGGGCCCAGAGGGGCGGGGAGCTGTTTTTT
cdr3_length: 14; clone_size: NA; d_call: NA; v_call: TRBV3-1; j_call: TRBJ1-1; cdr3_aa: CASSQDPRALEAFF; cdr3_nt: TGTGCCAGCAGCCAAGATCCCAGGGCCCTTGAAGCTTTCTTT
cdr3_length: 14; clone_size: many; d_call: NA; v_call: TRBV10-3; j_call: TRBJ1-1; cdr3_aa: CAISPAGRNTEAFF; cdr3_nt: TGTGCCATCAGCCCGGCGGGGCGGAACACTGAAGCTTTCTTT
cdr3_length: 14; clone_size: many; d_call: NA; v_call: TRBV5-1; j_call: TRBJ1-2; cdr3_aa: CASSLSGANYGYTF; cdr3_nt: TGCGCCAGCAGCTTATCAGGAGCTAACTATGGCTACACCTTC
cdr3_length: 14; clone_size: many; d_call: NA; v_call: TRBV11-2; j_call: TRBJ2-7; cdr3_aa: CASSLLGQGYEQYF; cdr3_nt: TGTGCCAGCAGCTTACTCGGGCAGGGCTACGAGCAGTACTTC
cdr3_length: 17; clone_size: many; d_call: TRBD1; v_call: TRBV5-5; j_call: TRBJ1-2; cdr3_aa: CASSWGDRGPTGDGYTF; cdr3_nt: TGTGCCAGCAGCTGGGGGGACAGGGGGCCCACAGGGGATGGCTACACCTTC
cdr3_length: 17; clone_size: many; d_call: NA; v_call: TRBV5-1; j_call: TRBJ1-1; cdr3_aa: CASSLTGGVCPYTEAFF; cdr3_nt: TGCGCCAGCAGCTTGACGGGGGGCGTATGCCCTTACACTGAAGCTTTCTTT
cdr3_length: 15; clone_size: many; d_call: NA; v_call: TRBV5-1; j_call: TRBJ2-3; cdr3_aa: CASSILGGGTDTQYF; cdr3_nt: TGCGCCAGCAGCATCCTCGGGGGTGGCACAGATACGCAGTATTTT
cdr3_length: 16; clone_size: many; d_call: TRBD2; v_call: TRBV3-1; j_call: TRBJ2-3; cdr3_aa: CASSQGLAGSTDTQYF; cdr3_nt: TGTGCCAGCAGCCAAGGACTAGCGGGAAGTACAGATACGCAGTATTTT
cdr3_length: 13; clone_size: many; d_call: NA; v_call: TRBV3-1; j_call: TRBJ2-7; cdr3_aa: CASSQEGAWGQYF; cdr3_nt: TGTGCCAGCAGCCAGGAGGGGGCCTGGGGGCAGTACTTC
cdr3_length: 17; clone_size: many; d_call: NA; v_call: TRBV5-1; j_call: TRBJ2-2; cdr3_aa: CASSLEVSSANTGELFF; cdr3_nt: TGCGCCAGCAGCTTGGAAGTCTCCAGCGCGAACACCGGGGAGCTGTTTTTT
cdr3_length: 16; clone_size: many; d_call: NA; v_call: TRBV11-2; j_call: TRBJ1-2; cdr3_aa: CASSLVRRALFNGYTF; cdr3_nt: TGTGCCAGCAGCTTAGTGCGGAGAGCCCTGTTTAATGGCTACACCTTC
cdr3_length: 14; clone_size: many; d_call: TRBD2; v_call: TRBV10-3; j_call: TRBJ2-1; cdr3_aa: CAISERGTSLEQFF; cdr3_nt: TGTGCCATCAGTGAGCGGGGGACTAGCCTCGAGCAGTTCTTC
cdr3_length: 14; clone_size: many; d_call: TRBD1; v_call: TRBV20-1; j_call: TRBJ2-1; cdr3_aa: CSALTGTAYNEQFF; cdr3_nt: TGCAGTGCTCTAACCGGGACAGCATACAATGAGCAGTTCTTC